This T cell receptor (beta chain) was obtained from a study of Ad26.COV2.S vaccination and SARS-CoV-2 variants. This CDR3 is built from 14 residues. V was shortened by 0 bases and J by 3 bases, with 7 bases between the two germline ends. Germline CDR1 is LGHNA and CDR2 is YSLEER. Assay: immunoSEQ multiplex PCR; the TCRdb copy retains only in-frame clones and omits some. The data hold more than 400,000 clones, with 80% to 95% observed a single time. Treatment here: around 19 received Ad26.COV2.S at low or high dose, single or two shots; roughly five received placebo; per-sample allocation not given. Sample collection was performed on day 63 after the first vaccine or placebo injection.

The sample in question was peripheral blood, obtained in a trial of Ad26.COV2.S vaccine versus placebo. This chain uses TRBV4-3 with TRBJ2-3, with no clear D. This sequence originates from a person aged 18-65 years who received the Ad26.COV2.S COVID-19 vaccine or a placebo. CDR3 sequence: CASSQEFRTDTQYF. The DNA for the CDR3 is TGCGCCAGCAGCCAAGAGTTTAGGACAGATACGCAGTATTTT.